This TCR beta chain emerged from a study of T cell repertoires in cytomegalovirus infection. Study as a whole: Used in the study were CMV epitopes, some recently identified and HLA-C-restricted, others well-studied and HLA-B-restricted. Indications came from public TCR beta signatures; they pointed to CMV infection and to a matching HLA type.

Points from the study as a whole: Cumulative public TCR beta family frequency identified carriers of CMV plus the relevant HLA. In two of eight donors, the top clonotype was HLA-C-restricted CMV-specific.

TCRdb passed the reads through MiXCR, listing each CDR3 protein once. The sample has fewer than 950,000 distinct CDR3 sequences, approximately 32% seen once; the top ten hold around an eighth. This clonotype was picked up a small number of times. The antigen is undetermined. CDR1 is KGHDR and CDR2 is SFDVKD in the germline V gene. Trimming took 11 bases from V and 3 from J; bases not matched to a gene: 8. The CDR3 length is 14 residues. V gene TRBV24-1 combines with J gene TRBJ2-2; 7 bases agree with TRBD1. The receptor was derived from a human donor in good health (CMV status not recorded). Some clones in this sample may be carry-over from other donors' samples. The sequencing used cultured CD8+ T cells from PBMCs, collected from culture after CMV antigen stimulation. CDR3 region: CARDRDRHTGELFF. The DNA of the CDR3 is TGTGCCAGGGACCGGGACAGACACACCGGGGAGCTGTTTTTT.